This T cell receptor beta chain was observed in a study of cytomegalovirus exposure and HLA in healthy donors. Whole-study context: Early on, a data release was issued that held 80 million to 90 million unique TCRs from HLA-typed donors. Membership in the Caucasian-associated ancestry cluster was found for about four fifths of 398 genotyped donors.

Each donor was nominally healthy when sampled (though unrecorded immune exposures were likely). The CDR3 loop spans 14 amino acids. V was pared by 10 bases and J by 0 bases, with 13 bases between. Per the germline V gene, CDR1 is SNHLY and CDR2 is FYNNEI. Both 60 Vbeta primers and 13 Jbeta primers went into the PCR. The method was immunoSEQ multiplex PCR; TCRdb's version includes in-frame clones alone and lacks a portion of them. The sample lists roughly 170,000 clones; roughly 80% were seen once. This rearrangement joins TRBV2 to TRBJ2-1; the D gene is possibly TRBD2 (5 bases). The receptor was derived from a man aged 50 or older in good health and CMV-seronegative. Sequencing used PBMCs. CDR3 coding DNA: TGTGCCAACCTGGAGGCGGCCTCCTACAATGAGCAGTTCTTC. The encoded protein is CANLEAASYNEQFF.